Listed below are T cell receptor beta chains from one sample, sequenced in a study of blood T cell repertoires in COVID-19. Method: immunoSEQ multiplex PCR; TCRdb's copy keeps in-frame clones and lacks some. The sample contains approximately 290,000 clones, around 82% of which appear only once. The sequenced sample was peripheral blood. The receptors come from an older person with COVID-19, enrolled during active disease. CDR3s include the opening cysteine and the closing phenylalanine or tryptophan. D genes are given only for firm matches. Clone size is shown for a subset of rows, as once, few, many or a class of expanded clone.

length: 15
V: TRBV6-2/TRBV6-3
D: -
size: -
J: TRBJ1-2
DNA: TGTGCCAGCAGTAGAGGGACTCCTAGGACCTATGGCTACACCTTC
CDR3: CASSRGTPRTYGYTF

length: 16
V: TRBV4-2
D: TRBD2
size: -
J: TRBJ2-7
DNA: TGTGCCAGCAGCCAAGGATTCGGGGGGGATTCCTACGAGCAGTACTTC
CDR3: CASSQGFGGDSYEQYF

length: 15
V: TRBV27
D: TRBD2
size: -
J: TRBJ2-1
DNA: TGTGCCAGCAGTTCCCTGGGTAGCGGGATACATGAGCAGTTCTTC
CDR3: CASSSLGSGIHEQFF

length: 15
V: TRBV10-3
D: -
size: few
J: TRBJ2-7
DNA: TGTGCCTCCCTGCAGGGGGTCGGGGGTTTGTACGAGCAGTACTTC
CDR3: CASLQGVGGLYEQYF

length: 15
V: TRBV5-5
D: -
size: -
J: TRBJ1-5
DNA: TGTGCCAGCAGCGCGGAGGCATGGGACAATCAGCCCCAGCATTTT
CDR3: CASSAEAWDNQPQHF

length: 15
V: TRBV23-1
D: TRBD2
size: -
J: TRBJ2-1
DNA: TGCGCCAGCAGGGCAACTAGCGGGGTTTACAATGAGCAGTTCTTC
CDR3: CASRATSGVYNEQFF

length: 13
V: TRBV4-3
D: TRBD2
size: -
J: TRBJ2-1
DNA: TGCGCCAGCAGCCAAGAGTGGTCGGGGGGTAAGTTCTTC
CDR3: CASSQEWSGGKFF

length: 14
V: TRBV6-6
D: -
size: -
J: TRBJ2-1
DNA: TGTGCCAGCGGAAAAGGGACTGGCTACAATGAGCAGTTCTTC
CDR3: CASGKGTGYNEQFF

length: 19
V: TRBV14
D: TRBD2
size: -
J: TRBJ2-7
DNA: TGTGCCAGCAGCCAAGCACGAAGGACTAGCGGGAGATATATTTACGAGCAGTACTTC
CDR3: CASSQARRTSGRYIYEQYF

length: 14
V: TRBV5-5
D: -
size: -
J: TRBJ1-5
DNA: TGTGCCAGCAGCTTGGGGGGGACTGGACAGCCCCAGCATTTT
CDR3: CASSLGGTGQPQHF

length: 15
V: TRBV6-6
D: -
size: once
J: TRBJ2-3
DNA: TGTGCCAGCAGTAGACCGTCAAGTAGTGGAGGTACGCAGTATTTT
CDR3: CASSRPSSSGGTQYF

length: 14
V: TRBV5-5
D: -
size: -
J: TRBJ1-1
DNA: TGTGCCAGCAGCGTTCAGAGACGGGGCACTGAAGCTTTCTTT
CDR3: CASSVQRRGTEAFF

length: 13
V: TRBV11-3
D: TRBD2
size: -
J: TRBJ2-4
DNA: TGTGCCAGCAGCCCTAGCGGGAGTTACATTCAGTACTTC
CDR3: CASSPSGSYIQYF

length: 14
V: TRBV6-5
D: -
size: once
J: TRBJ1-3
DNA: TGTGCCACCCGGAGGGGACTCTCTGGAAACACCATATATTTT
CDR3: CATRRGLSGNTIYF

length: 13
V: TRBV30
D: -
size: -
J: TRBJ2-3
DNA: TGTGCCTGGAGTCCGGGGACTACAGATACGCAGTATTTT
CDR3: CAWSPGTTDTQYF

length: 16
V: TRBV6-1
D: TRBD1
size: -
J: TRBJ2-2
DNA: TGTGCCAGCAGTGACCCGGGGACAGCCCCGACCGGGGAGCTGTTTTTT
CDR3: CASSDPGTAPTGELFF

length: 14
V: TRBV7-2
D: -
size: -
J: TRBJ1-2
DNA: TGTGCCAGCAGCTTCAGTTATGCGGGGTCAGGCTACACCTTC
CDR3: CASSFSYAGSGYTF

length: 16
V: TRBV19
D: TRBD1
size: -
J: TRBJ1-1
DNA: TGTGCCAGTAGTATAGATCGAGCAGGGGACAGGAGGAAAGCTTTCTTT
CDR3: CASSIDRAGDRRKAFF

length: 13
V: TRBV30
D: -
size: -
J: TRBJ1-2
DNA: TGTGCCTGGAGTGGATATAGTTCCTATGGCTACACCTTC
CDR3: CAWSGYSSYGYTF

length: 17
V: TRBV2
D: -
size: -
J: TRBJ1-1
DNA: TGTGCCAGCAGTAAACGGACAGCCCCCGCGTTGAACACTGAAGCTTTCTTT
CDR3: CASSKRTAPALNTEAFF

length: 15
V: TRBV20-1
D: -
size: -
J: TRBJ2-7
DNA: TGCAGTGCTAGTAGTTGGACAAGACCGATCTACGAGCAGTACTTC
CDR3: CSASSWTRPIYEQYF

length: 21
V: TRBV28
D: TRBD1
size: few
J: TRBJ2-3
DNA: TGTGCCAGCAGCTTCCCCCCGGGACAGGGTAGTGTGGCGAGCCCCACAGATACGCAGTATTTT
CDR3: CASSFPPGQGSVASPTDTQYF

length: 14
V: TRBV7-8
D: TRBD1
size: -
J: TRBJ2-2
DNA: TGTGCCAGCAGAAAGGGGGCTGGTACCGGGGAGCTGTTTTTT
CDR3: CASRKGAGTGELFF

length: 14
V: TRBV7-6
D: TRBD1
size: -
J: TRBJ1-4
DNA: TGTGCCAGCAGCGCGGACAGGGCTAATGAAAAACTGTTTTTT
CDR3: CASSADRANEKLFF

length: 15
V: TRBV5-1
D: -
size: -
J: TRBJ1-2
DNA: TGCGCCAGCAGCCCGGGGGGGGGCGGATTCTATGGCTACACCTTC
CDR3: CASSPGGGGFYGYTF

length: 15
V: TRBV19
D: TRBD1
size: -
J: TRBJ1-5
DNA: TGTGCCAGCCGGAAGGGACAGGCGTTCTCACAGCCCCAGCATTTT
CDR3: CASRKGQAFSQPQHF

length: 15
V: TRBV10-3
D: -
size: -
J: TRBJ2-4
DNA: TGTGCCATCAGTGAGTCAGGAGGGGCAAAAAACATTCAGTACTTC
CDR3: CAISESGGAKNIQYF

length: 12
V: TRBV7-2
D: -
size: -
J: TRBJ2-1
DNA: TGTGCCAGCAGCTTAGGGGACACCAAGCAGTTCTTC
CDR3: CASSLGDTKQFF

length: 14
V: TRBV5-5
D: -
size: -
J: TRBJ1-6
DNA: TGTGCCAGCAGCTCCCCCAGCGGGCCATCACCCCTCCACTTT
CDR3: CASSSPSGPSPLHF

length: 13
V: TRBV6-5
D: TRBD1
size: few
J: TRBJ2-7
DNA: TGTGCCAGCAGTCGGACAGGGAGGTACGAGCAGTACTTC
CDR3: CASSRTGRYEQYF

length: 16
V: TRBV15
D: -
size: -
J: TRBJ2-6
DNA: TGTGCCACCAGCAGAGATTCCGGCTCTGGGGCCAACGTCCTGACTTTC
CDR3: CATSRDSGSGANVLTF

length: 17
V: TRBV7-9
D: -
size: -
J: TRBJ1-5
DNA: TGTGCCAGCAGCTTACAGCCGCGGGGGGAGAGCAATCAGCCCCAGCATTTT
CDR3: CASSLQPRGESNQPQHF

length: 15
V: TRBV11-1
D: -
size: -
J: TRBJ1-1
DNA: TGTGCCAGCAGCTTAGCCGTGGGGCGAACCACTGAAGCTTTCTTT
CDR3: CASSLAVGRTTEAFF

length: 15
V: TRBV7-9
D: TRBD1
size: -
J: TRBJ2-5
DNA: TGTGCCAGCAGCTCCGGGGACAGACACCAAGAGACCCAGTACTTC
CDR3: CASSSGDRHQETQYF

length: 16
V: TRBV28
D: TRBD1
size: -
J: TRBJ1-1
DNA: TGTGCCAGCAGTCCTAATTACAGGGGTAGGGGGCCTGAAGCTTTCTTT
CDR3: CASSPNYRGRGPEAFF

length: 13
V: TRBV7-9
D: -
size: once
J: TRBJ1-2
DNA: TGTGCCAGCAGCTTCGAGGGCTTTAATGGCTACACCTTC
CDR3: CASSFEGFNGYTF

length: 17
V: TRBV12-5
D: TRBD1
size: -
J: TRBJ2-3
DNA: TGTGCTAGTGGTACACGACCGGGACAGGTTATAGCAGATACGCAGTATTTT
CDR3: CASGTRPGQVIADTQYF

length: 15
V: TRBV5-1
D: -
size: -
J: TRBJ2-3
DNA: TGCGCCAGCAGCTTGGCTGGCGGGATAGGAGATACGCAGTATTTT
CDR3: CASSLAGGIGDTQYF

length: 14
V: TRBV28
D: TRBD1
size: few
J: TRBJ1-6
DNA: TGTGCCAGCAGTTTAAGGACAGGCGGGGAGACCCTCCACTTT
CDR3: CASSLRTGGETLHF

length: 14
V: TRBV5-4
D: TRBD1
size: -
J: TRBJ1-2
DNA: TGTGCCAGCAGCTTGGTCGGGACAGGGTTTGGCTACACCTTC
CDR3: CASSLVGTGFGYTF

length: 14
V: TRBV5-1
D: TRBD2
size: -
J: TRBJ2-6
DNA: TGCGCCAGCAGTGGGGGCGCGGGAGGCAACGTCCTGACTTTC
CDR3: CASSGGAGGNVLTF

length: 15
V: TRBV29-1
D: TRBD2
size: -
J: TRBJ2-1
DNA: TGCAGCGCCCGGTCGGGGACTACCAGTTACAATGAGCAGTTCTTC
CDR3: CSARSGTTSYNEQFF

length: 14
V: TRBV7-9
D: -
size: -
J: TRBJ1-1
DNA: TGTGCCAGCAGCCCCAGACAGTCATACACTGAAGCTTTCTTT
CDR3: CASSPRQSYTEAFF

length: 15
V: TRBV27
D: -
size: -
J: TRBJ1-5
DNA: TGTGCCAGCAGTTCGACAGGCTTTAGCAATCAGCCCCAGCATTTT
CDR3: CASSSTGFSNQPQHF

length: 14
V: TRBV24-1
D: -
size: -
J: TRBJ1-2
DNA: TGTGCCACCAGTGATCCGGGACACAACTATGGCTACACCTTC
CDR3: CATSDPGHNYGYTF

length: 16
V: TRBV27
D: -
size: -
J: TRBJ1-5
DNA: TGTGCCAGCAGTTCTCGAGGACAGTTTAGCAATCAGCCCCAGCATTTT
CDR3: CASSSRGQFSNQPQHF

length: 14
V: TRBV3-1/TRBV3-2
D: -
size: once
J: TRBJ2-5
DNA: TGTGCCAGCAGCGCGGCCGGGGTGGGGGAGACCCAGTACTTC
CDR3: CASSAAGVGETQYF

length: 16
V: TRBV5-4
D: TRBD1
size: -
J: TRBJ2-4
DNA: TGTGCCAGCAGCACCCCGGGACAGGGTGGCAAAAACATTCAGTACTTC
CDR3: CASSTPGQGGKNIQYF

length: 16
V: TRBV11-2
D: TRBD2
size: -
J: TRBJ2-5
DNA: TGTGCCAGCAGCTTAGATATGGGCGGGAGCGGAGAGACCCAGTACTTC
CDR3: CASSLDMGGSGETQYF

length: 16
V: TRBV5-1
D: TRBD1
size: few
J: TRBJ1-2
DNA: TGCGCCAGCAGCTTGGATAGCGGGACAGGGCACTATGGCTACACCTTC
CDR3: CASSLDSGTGHYGYTF

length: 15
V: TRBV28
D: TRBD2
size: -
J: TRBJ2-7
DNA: TGTGCCAGCAGCCCACGCGACGGGAGGGCCTACGAGCAGTACTTC
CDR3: CASSPRDGRAYEQYF

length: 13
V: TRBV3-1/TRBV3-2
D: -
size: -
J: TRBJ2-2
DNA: TGTGCCAGCAGACACAGGGAGACCGGGGAGCTGTTTTTT
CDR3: CASRHRETGELFF

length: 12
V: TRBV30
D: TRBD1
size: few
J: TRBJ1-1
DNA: TGTGCCTGGGGTGGGACACAGGGGGCCGCTTTCTTT
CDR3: CAWGGTQGAAFF

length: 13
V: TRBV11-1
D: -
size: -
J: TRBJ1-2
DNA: TGTGCCAGCAGCGCACCCCCGGTTTATGGCTACACCTTC
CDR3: CASSAPPVYGYTF

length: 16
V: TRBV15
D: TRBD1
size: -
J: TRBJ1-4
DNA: TGTGCCACCAGCTCAGACAGGGGAGGCCGGGGGGAAAAACTGTTTTTT
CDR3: CATSSDRGGRGEKLFF

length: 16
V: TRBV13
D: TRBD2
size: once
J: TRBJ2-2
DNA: TGTGCCAGCAGGGAGGCGGGGGGGCCAAGCACCGGGGAGCTGTTTTTT
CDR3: CASREAGGPSTGELFF

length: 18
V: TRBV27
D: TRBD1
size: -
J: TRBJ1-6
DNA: TGTGCCAGCACCCGAATGATACCGGGACAGGGTAGGGGTTCACCCCTCCACTTT
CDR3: CASTRMIPGQGRGSPLHF